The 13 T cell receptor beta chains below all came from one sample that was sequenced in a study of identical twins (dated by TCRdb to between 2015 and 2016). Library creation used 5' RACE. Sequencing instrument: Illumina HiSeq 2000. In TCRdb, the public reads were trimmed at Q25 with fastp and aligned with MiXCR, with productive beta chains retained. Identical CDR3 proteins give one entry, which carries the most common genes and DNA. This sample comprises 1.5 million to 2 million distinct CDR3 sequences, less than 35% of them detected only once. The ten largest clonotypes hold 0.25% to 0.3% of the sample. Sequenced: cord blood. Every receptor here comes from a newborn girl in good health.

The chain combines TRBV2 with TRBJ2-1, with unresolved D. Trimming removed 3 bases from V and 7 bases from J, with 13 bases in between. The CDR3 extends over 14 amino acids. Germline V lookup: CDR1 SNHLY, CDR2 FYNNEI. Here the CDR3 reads CASSEGAVLNEQFF. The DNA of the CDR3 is TGTGCCAGCAGTGAGGGCGCGGTTTTGAATGAGCAGTTCTTC. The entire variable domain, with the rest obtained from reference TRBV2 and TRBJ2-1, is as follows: EPEVTQTPSHQVTQMGQEVILRCVPISNHLYFYWYRQILGQKVEFLVSFYNNEISEKSEIFDDQFSVERPDGSNFTLKIRSTKLEDSAMYFCASSEGAVLNEQFFGPGTRLTVL.

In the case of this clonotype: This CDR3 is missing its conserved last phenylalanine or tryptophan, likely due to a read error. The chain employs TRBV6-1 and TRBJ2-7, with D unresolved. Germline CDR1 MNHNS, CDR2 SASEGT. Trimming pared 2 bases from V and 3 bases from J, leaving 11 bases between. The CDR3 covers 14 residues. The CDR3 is CASSENGGVYEQYL. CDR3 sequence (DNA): TGTGCCAGCAGTGAAAACGGCGGCGTCTACGAGCAGTACCTC.

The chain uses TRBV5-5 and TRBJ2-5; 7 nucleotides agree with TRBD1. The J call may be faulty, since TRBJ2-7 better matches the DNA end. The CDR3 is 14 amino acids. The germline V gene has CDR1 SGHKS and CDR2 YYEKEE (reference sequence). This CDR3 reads CASSLGQNIYEQYF. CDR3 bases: TGTGCCAGCAGCCTGGGACAGAACATCTACGAGCAGTACTTC.

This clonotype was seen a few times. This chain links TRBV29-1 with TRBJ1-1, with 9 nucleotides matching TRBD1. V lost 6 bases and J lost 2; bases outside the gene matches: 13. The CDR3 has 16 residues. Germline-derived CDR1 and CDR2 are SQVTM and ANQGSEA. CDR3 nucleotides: TGCAGCGTGCCCACCGGGACAGGGCGCAGAAACACTGAAGCTTTCTTT. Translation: CSVPTGTGRRNTEAFF. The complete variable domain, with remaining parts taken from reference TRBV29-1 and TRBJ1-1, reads SAVISQKPSRDICQRGTSLTIQCQVDSQVTMMFWYRQQPGQSLTLIATANQGSEATYESGFVIDKFPISRPNLTFSTLTVSNMSPEDSSIYLCSVPTGTGRRNTEAFFGQGTRLTVV.

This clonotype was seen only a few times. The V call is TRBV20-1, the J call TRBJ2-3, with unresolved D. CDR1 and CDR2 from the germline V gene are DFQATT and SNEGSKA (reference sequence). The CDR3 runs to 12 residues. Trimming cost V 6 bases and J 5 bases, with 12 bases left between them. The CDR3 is CSARRFGDTQYF. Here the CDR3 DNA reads TGCAGTGCCAGAAGGTTTGGAGATACGCAGTATTTT.

Here the CDR3 DNA reads TGCGCCAGCAGTGACCGTCAGGGAGGCCACACAGATACGCAGTATTTT. This translates into CASSDRQGGHTDTQYF. The V and J genes are TRBV10-1 and TRBJ2-3; possible D gene TRBD2, 6 bases. V shed 3 bases and J shed 2 bases, with 15 bases lying between them. This CDR3 comprises 16 residues. CDR1 WNHNN and CDR2 SYGVQD come from the germline V gene (reference sequence).

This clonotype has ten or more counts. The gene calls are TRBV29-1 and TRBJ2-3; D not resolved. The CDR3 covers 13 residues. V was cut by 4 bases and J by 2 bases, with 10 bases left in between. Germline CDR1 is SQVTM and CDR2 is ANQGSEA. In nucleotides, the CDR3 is TGCAGCGTTGCGGGCAGATACACAGATACGCAGTATTTT. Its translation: CSVAGRYTDTQYF.

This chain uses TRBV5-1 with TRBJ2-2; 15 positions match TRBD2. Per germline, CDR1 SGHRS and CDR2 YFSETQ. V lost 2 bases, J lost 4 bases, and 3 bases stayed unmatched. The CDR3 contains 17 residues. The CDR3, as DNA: TGCGCCAGCAGCTTAGGACTAGCGGGAGGGCCCACCGGGGAGCTGTTTTTT. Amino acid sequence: CASSLGLAGGPTGELFF.

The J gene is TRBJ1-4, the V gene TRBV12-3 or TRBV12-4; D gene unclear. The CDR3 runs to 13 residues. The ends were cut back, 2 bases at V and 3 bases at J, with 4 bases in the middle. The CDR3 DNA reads TGTGCCAGCAGTTTATTCCCTAATGAAAAACTGTTTTTT. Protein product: CASSLFPNEKLFF.

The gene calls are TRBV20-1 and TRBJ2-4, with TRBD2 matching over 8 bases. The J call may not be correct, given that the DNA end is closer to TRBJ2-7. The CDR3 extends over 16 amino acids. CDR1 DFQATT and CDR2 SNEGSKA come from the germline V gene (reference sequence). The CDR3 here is CSARDLDLSGISEQYF. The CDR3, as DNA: TGCAGTGCTAGAGACCTGGACCTTAGCGGGATATCCGAGCAGTACTTC.

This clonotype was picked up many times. Written as DNA, the CDR3 is TGTGCCATCAGTGAGGGGGCCAAAAACATTCAGTACTTC. As protein: CAISEGAKNIQYF. The V and J genes are TRBV10-3 and TRBJ2-4; no reliable D call. The V end was cut by 2 bases, the J end by 1 base, with 3 bases between. The length of the CDR3 is 13 residues. CDR1 and CDR2 (germline): ENHRY, SYGVKD.

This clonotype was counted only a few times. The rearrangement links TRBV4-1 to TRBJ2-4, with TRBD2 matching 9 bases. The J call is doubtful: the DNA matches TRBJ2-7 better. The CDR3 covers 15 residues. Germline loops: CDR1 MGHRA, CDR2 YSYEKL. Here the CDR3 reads CASSQDLGLAFEQYF. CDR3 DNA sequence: TGCGCCAGCAGCCAAGATTTGGGACTAGCTTTCGAGCAGTACTTC.

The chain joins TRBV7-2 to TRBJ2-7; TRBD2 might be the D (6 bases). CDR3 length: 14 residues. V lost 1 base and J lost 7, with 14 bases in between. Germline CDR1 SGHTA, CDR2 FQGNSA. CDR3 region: CASSLGLGPREQYF. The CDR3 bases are TGTGCCAGCAGCTTAGGACTAGGCCCTAGGGAGCAGTACTTC. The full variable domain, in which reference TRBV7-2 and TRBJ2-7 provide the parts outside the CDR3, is GAGVSQSPSNKVTEKGKDVELRCDPISGHTALYWYRQSLGQGLEFLIYFQGNSAPDKSGLPSDRFSAERTGGSVSTLTIQRTQQEDSAVYLCASSLGLGPREQYFGPGTRLTVT.